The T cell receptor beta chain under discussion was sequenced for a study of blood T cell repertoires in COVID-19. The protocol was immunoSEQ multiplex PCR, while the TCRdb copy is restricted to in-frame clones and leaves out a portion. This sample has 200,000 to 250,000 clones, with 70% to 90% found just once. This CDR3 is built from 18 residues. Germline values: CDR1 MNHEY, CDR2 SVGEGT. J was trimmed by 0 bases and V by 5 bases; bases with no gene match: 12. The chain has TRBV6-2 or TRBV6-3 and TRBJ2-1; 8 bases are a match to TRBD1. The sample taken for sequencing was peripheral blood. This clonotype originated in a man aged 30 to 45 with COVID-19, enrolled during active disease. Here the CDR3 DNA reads TGTGCCAGCAGTCCCGACTGGGACAGGCGAAGCTCCTACAATGAGCAGTTCTTC. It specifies CASSPDWDRRSSYNEQFF.